Within the sample, the clone carrying this TCR beta chain is large (0.1 to 1%). The record originates from a study of cytomegalovirus exposure and HLA in healthy donors. From germline, CDR1 is LGHNA and CDR2 YSLEER. V was trimmed by 4 bases and J by 8 bases, leaving 17 bases between them. The CDR3 sequence is 15 residues long. Both 60 Vbeta primers and 13 Jbeta primers went into the PCR. Measured with immunoSEQ multiplex PCR; TCRdb has only the in-frame clones, and not every one. The sample carries approximately 300,000 clones, 84% recorded once. V and J are TRBV4-3 and TRBJ1-4; D gene uncertain. Sequenced input: PBMCs. The receptor's source is a woman between 40 and 55 years old in good health and CMV-seropositive. The CDR3 protein is CASSPNNMESEKLFF. The CDR3 bases are TGCGCCAGCAGCCCGAACAACATGGAGTCCGAAAAACTGTTTTTT.